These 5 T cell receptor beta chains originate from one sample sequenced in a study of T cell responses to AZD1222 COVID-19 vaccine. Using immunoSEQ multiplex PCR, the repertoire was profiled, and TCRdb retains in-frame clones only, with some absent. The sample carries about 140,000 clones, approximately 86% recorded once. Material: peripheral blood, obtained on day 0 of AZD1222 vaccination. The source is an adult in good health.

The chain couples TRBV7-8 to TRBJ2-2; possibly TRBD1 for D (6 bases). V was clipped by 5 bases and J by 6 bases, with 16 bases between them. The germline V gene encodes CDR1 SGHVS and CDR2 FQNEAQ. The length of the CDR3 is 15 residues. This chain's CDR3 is CASSPGVQSPGELFF. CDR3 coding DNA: TGTGCCAGCAGCCCAGGGGTCCAGTCCCCCGGGGAGCTGTTTTTT.

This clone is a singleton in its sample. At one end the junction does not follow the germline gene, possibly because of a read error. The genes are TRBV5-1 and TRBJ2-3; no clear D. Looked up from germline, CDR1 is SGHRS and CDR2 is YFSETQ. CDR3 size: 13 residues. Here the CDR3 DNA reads TGCGCCACCTCGACTTCAAACACAGATACGCGGTATTTT. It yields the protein CATSTSNTDTRYF.

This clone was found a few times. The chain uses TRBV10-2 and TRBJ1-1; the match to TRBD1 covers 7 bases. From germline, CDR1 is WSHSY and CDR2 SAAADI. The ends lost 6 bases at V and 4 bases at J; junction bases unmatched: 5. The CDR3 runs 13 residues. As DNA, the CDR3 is TGCGCCAGCAGGGAACAGGGGCCCACTGAAGCTTTCTTT. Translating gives CASREQGPTEAFF.

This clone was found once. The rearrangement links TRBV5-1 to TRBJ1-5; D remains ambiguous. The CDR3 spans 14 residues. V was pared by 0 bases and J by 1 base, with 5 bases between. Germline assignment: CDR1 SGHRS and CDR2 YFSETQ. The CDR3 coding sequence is TGCGCCAGCAGCTTGGGCACCAGCAATCAGCCCCAGCATTTT. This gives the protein CASSLGTSNQPQHF.

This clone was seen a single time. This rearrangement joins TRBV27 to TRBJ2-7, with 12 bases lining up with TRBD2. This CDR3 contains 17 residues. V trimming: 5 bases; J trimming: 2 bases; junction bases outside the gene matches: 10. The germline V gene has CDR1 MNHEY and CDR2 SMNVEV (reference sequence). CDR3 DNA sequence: TGTGCCAGCAGTCCTGGACTAGCGGGGCGGATCACCTACGAGCAGTACTTC. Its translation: CASSPGLAGRITYEQYF.